Below, 27 T cell receptor beta chains from the same sample are listed, as sequenced in a study of tumor-infiltrating lymphocytes in primary liver carcinoma. Total RNA and DNA came together from approximately 20-30 mg of bulk tissue without cell sorting. With a constant-region primer, TCR beta cDNA was made from around 530 ng of total RNA. Libraries for TCR beta were built through three nested multiplex PCR rounds, which together made up a slightly modified ARM-PCR procedure. Use of TRBV1-TRBV30 forward primers with a C-beta reverse primer characterized the first two PCR rounds, which lasted about 9 cycles each. TCRdb re-derived calls from the multiplex PCR reads in MiXCR, one entry per CDR3 protein. This table holds under 200,000 distinct CDR3 sequences, around four fifths found once. The specimen sequenced was tumor tissue from primary liver carcinoma. Source of these receptors: a man between 35 and 55 years old with primary liver carcinoma and hepatitis B virus infection.

The chain has TRBV29-1 and TRBJ1-2; D is uncertain. V was shortened by 2 bases and J by 11 bases, with 21 bases between the two germline ends. The CDR3 consists of 14 residues. The germline V gene encodes CDR1 SQVTM and CDR2 ANQGSEA. The CDR3 nucleotides are TGCAGCGTTGAAATCGACGAACCCGGTATTGGATACACCTTC. Encoded protein: CSVEIDEPGIGYTF.

With respect to this clonotype: A much larger clone sits a single nucleotide away, making a read error possible. This chain uses TRBV20-1 with TRBJ2-1, with D uncertain. This CDR3 comprises 14 residues. Germline V gene lookup returns CDR1 DFQATT and CDR2 SNEGSKA (reference sequence). The CDR3 here is CNAKPPGPYNEQFF. In DNA form, the CDR3 reads TGCAATGCCAAGCCCCCCGGGCCCTACAATGAGCAGTTCTTC.

With regard to this clonotype: A read error may be the cause here, since a much bigger clone is one base away. The V gene is TRBV28, the J gene TRBJ2-5; no reliable D call. Germline assignment: CDR1 MDHEN and CDR2 SYDVKM. The CDR3 loop spans 14 amino acids. The germline V and J ends were trimmed by 4 bases and 4 bases, with 13 bases remaining between them. The CDR3 sequence: CASSSRTWGETQYF. CDR3 coding DNA: TGTGCCAGCAGTTCCCGGACCTGGGGAGAGACCCAGTACTTC.

About this clonotype itself: A junction end diverges from the germline sequence, so it may reflect a read error. CDR3 protein: CASSYEVPGGGETQYF. The CDR3 region has the DNA TGTGCCAGCAGCTATGAGGTTCCAGGGGGCGGAGAGACTCAGTACTTC. The J gene is TRBJ2-5, the V gene TRBV12-3 or TRBV12-4, with TRBD1 matching over 8 bases. The CDR3 runs 16 residues.

Only one count was recorded for this clonotype. This may come from a read error, since a much larger clone is one base off. The genes are TRBV30 and TRBJ2-7; 12 bases agree with TRBD2. The length of the CDR3 is 15 residues. Germline CDR1 and CDR2: GTSNPN and SVGIG (reference sequence). CDR3 nucleotides: TGTGCCTGGAGTCCTCTAGCGGGAGGGCCCAACGACCAGTACTTC. Protein product: CAWSPLAGGPNDQYF.

The gene calls are TRBV7-9 and TRBJ2-1; a weak D match, TRBD1 (5 bases). This CDR3 has 14 residues. CDR1 SEHNR and CDR2 FQNEAQ come from the germline V gene (reference sequence). Trimming took off 5 bases at V and 10 bases at J, with 18 bases between the two ends. CDR3 nucleotides: TGTGCCAGCAGCGGGGCCAAGGGTGGTAAAGAGCAGTTCTTC. This sequence encodes CASSGAKGGKEQFF.

The chain couples TRBV5-5 to TRBJ1-5, with D possibly being TRBD1 (6 bases). Germline V gene data show CDR1 as SGHKS and CDR2 as YYEKEE (reference sequence). The V end lost 8 bases, the J end lost 6 bases, and 18 bases lay between the germline ends. This CDR3 contains 14 residues. The CDR3 nucleotides read TGTGCCAGGAGCAGCGGGGGGGCACGTCAGCCCCAGCATTTT. The encoded protein is CARSSGGARQPQHF.

This clonotype appeared once. One junction end does not reproduce the germline sequence, and a read error may be involved. The chain couples TRBV5-1 to TRBJ2-7; 7 bases match TRBD1. CDR1 SGHRS and CDR2 YFSETQ come from the germline V gene. This CDR3 is built from 14 residues. CDR3 DNA sequence: TGCGTCAGTAGCTTGGAAGGGGGCTCCCACGAGCAGTACTTC. Its translation is CVSSLEGGSHEQYF.

As to this clonotype: A read error may produce the germline difference seen at one junction end. DNA for the CDR3: TGTGTCAGCAAACCGGGACTTAGTGTTGTCGGGGAGCTGTTTTTT. It yields the protein CVSKPGLSVVGELFF. The chain couples TRBV9 to TRBJ2-2, with D possibly matching TRBD2 (6 bases). The CDR3 consists of 15 residues. CDR1 is SGDLS and CDR2 is YYNGEE in the germline V gene. The complete variable domain, with remaining parts taken from reference TRBV9 and TRBJ2-2, reads DSGVTQTPKHLITATGQRVTLRCSPRSGDLSVYWYQQSLDQGLQFLIQYYNGEERAKGNILERFSAQQFPDLHSELNLSSLELGDSALYFCVSKPGLSVVGELFFGEGSRLTVL.

As for this clonotype: The DNA is left out, because the CDR3 cannot be placed on it with certainty; the CDR3 is given as TCRdb lists it. The rearrangement links TRBV29-1 to TRBJ1-2; TRBD1 reflects the table's D call only, with no check against the DNA. In germline, CDR1 is SQVTM, CDR2 ANQGSEA. The CDR3 is made up of 14 amino acids, end residues included. The CDR3 reads CSDEVVGPGIGYIF.

V gene TRBV5-4 combines with J gene TRBJ2-3; D is ambiguous. This CDR3 region has 14 residues. The germline V gene encodes CDR1 SGHNT and CDR2 YYREEE (reference sequence). V lost 4 bases and J lost 6, with 15 bases in between. The CDR3 nucleotides read TGTGCCAGCAGCCTAACCTCGACCGATGATACGCAGTATTTT. Protein product: CASSLTSTDDTQYF.

Of note for this clonotype: The CDR3 does not close with the conserved phenylalanine or tryptophan, likely indicating a read error. V usage is TRBV14 and J usage is TRBJ1-5, with 7 bases aligning to TRBD1. Near its end, the DNA agrees better with TRBJ2-3, so the J call may be wrong. This CDR3 spans 13 amino acids. Germline CDR1 is SGHDN and CDR2 is FVKESK. The CDR3 protein is CASSQGQGQPQYL. CDR3 coding DNA: TGTGCCAGCAGCCAAGGACAGGGTCAGCCCCAGTATCTT.

Note on this clonotype: It is likely a read error, because the conserved phenylalanine at the end of the CDR3 is missing. The J gene is TRBJ2-5, the V gene TRBV5-1; D gene uncertain. CDR3 length: 15 residues. Germline CDR1 reads SGHRS; CDR2 reads YFSETQ. Trimming took off 2 bases at V and 0 bases at J, with 11 bases between the two ends. The DNA of the CDR3 is TGCGCCAGCAGCTTACCCGGGCGGAACCAAGAGACCCAGTACCTC. Translation gives CASSLPGRNQETQYL.

About this clonotype: The CDR3 carries no conserved terminal phenylalanine or tryptophan, so it likely arises from a read error. The rearrangement links TRBV6-1 to TRBJ2-1; no reliable D call. CDR1 is MNHNS and CDR2 is SASEGT in the germline V gene. Trimming shortened V by 8 bases and J by 3 bases, and 8 bases separated the two germline ends. CDR3 length equals 12 residues. The CDR3 loop is CASAPLYNEQFL. As DNA, the CDR3 is TGTGCCAGCGCTCCCCTCTACAATGAGCAGTTCTTA.

As for this clonotype: The CDR3 does not end in the conserved phenylalanine or tryptophan, so this is likely a read error. This chain links TRBV29-1 with TRBJ2-3, with D tentatively TRBD2 (5 bases). There are 14 residues in the CDR3. CDR1 and CDR2 from the germline V gene are SQVTM and ANQGSEA. V lost 6 bases, J lost 4 bases, and 17 bases lay in between. The CDR3 loop reads CSVEASVRPDTQYL. The CDR3 nucleotides read TGCAGCGTGGAGGCCAGCGTGAGGCCAGATACGCAGTATCTT.

Concerning this clonotype: A read error may account for a junction end that differs from germline. The chain is built from TRBV5-5 and TRBJ1-3; D is unresolved. Germline V gives CDR1 SGHKS, CDR2 YYEKEE (reference sequence). CDR3 length: 14 residues. The CDR3 nucleotides read TGTGCCAGCAGCTTGAGAGGATCTGGAGACACCATATATTTT. Translating it yields CASSLRGSGDTIYF.

A single count supports this clonotype. In this CDR3 the conserved last residue, phenylalanine or tryptophan, is missing, so a read error is likely. The rearrangement uses TRBV6-1 and TRBJ1-2, with 7 bases identical to TRBD1. Germline loops: CDR1 MNHNS, CDR2 SASEGT. The CDR3 is 13 amino acids. Trimming removed 4 bases from V and 5 bases from J; junction bases left unmatched: 4. Here the CDR3 reads CASSAGQSYGYTS. CDR3 bases: TGTGCCAGCAGTGCGGGACAGTCATATGGCTACACCTCC.

The gene calls are TRBV6-5 and TRBJ2-3; 12 nucleotides match TRBD2. Germline assignment: CDR1 MNHEY and CDR2 SVGAGI. The CDR3 runs 15 residues. CDR3 nucleotide sequence: TGTGTCGGCATCCCAGGACTAGCGGGAACAGATACGCAGTATTTT. Translation gives CVGIPGLAGTDTQYF.

A word on this clonotype: The conserved closing phenylalanine or tryptophan is absent in this CDR3, likely reflecting a read error. V and J are TRBV11-3 and TRBJ2-7, with a weak D call TRBD2 (5 bases). Germline CDR1 reads SGHNT; CDR2 reads YENEEA. V dropped 10 bases and J dropped 1 base, with 17 bases sitting between them. The CDR3 loop spans 14 amino acids. The CDR3 region has the DNA TGTGCCACTCGACGGGGTGTGACTTCCTACGAGCAGTACTAC. This encodes CATRRGVTSYEQYY.

Concerning this clonotype: The missing conserved phenylalanine or tryptophan at the end of this CDR3 makes a read error likely. V and J are TRBV6-1 and TRBJ2-7, with no clear D. This CDR3 has 16 residues. Trimming shortened V by 6 bases and J by 5 bases, and 23 bases separated the two germline ends. In germline, CDR1 is MNHNS, CDR2 SASEGT. CDR3 sequence: CASRPGDGGIYNEQYI. The CDR3 DNA follows: TGTGCCAGCAGACCCGGAGATGGTGGCATCTACAACGAGCAGTACATC.

CDR3 sequence reads: CASSAVRLVPETQYF. DNA of the CDR3: TGTGCCAGCAGTGCCGTCAGGCTAGTCCCAGAGACCCAGTACTTC. This chain links TRBV11-2 with TRBJ2-5; D not resolved. The CDR3 length is 15 residues. V dropped 6 bases and J dropped 4 bases, with 18 bases sitting between them. Germline lookup yields CDR1 SGHAT and CDR2 FQNNGV.

As regards this clonotype: The junction does not match germline at one end; this may be a read error. V usage is TRBV29-1 and J usage is TRBJ1-2, with 12 bases fitting TRBD1. The CDR3 runs to 15 residues. In germline, CDR1 is SQVTM, CDR2 ANQGSEA. CDR3 residues: CSVSGQGAGIYAYTF. The CDR3 bases are TGCAGCGTGTCGGGACAGGGGGCCGGCATCTATGCCTACACCTTC. The full variable domain, its missing parts supplied by reference TRBV29-1 and TRBJ1-2, is SAVISQKPSRDICQRGTSLTIQCQVDSQVTMMFWYRQQPGQSLTLIATANQGSEATYESGFVIDKFPISRPNLTFSTLTVSNMSPEDSSIYLCSVSGQGAGIYAYTFGSGTRLTVV.

This clonotype was observed at least ten times. The chain couples TRBV10-2 to TRBJ2-1; 9 bases agree with TRBD2. Germline assignment: CDR1 WSHSY and CDR2 SAAADI. This CDR3 contains 13 residues. With V trimmed by 7 bases and J by 10 bases, 8 bases remained unmatched. The DNA for the CDR3 is TGCGCCAGCATCCCGGGACTAGCTAGGGAGCAGTTCTTC. Its protein is CASIPGLAREQFF.

To note about this clonotype: Possible read error: a much larger clone is one base away. The rearrangement uses TRBV5-1 and TRBJ1-1; D is uncertain. The CDR3 loop spans 13 amino acids. V was shortened by 0 bases and J by 12 bases, with 15 bases between the two germline ends. CDR1 SGHRS and CDR2 YFSETQ come from the germline V gene. The CDR3 here is CASSLEPSVSTFF. DNA for the CDR3: TGCGCCAGCAGCTTGGAACCGTCGGTTTCGACTTTCTTT.

The V and J genes are TRBV29-1 and TRBJ2-3, with 7 bases matching TRBD2. CDR1 SQVTM and CDR2 ANQGSEA come from the germline V gene. This CDR3 has 17 residues. J was trimmed by 14 bases and V by 7 bases; bases with no gene match: 30. CDR3 bases: TGCAGCGCCCCGACAGCGGGATCCCAAGGGTTGTCGGCTATACTGTATTTT. Its protein product is CSAPTAGSQGLSAILYF.

The chain carries TRBV6-1 and TRBJ2-6, with a weak D call TRBD1 (6 bases). Germline V CDR1 and CDR2: MNHNS, SASEGT. The CDR3 totals 18 residues. V dropped 4 bases and J dropped 9 bases, with 25 bases sitting between them. CDR3 loop: CASSARQVRFSGINVLTF. The CDR3 nucleotides read TGTGCCAGCAGTGCCAGACAGGTGCGATTCTCTGGGATCAACGTCCTGACTTTC.

Of note for this clonotype: Just one base apart from a much larger clone, this may be a read error. The V call is TRBV12-3 or TRBV12-4, the J call TRBJ1-1; no reliable D call. The CDR3 covers 12 residues. The CDR3 spells CVSIPGNTEAFF. DNA of the CDR3: TGTGTCAGCATCCCAGGGAACACTGAAGCTTTCTTT.